Listed below are T cell receptor beta chains from one sample, sequenced in a study of blood T cell repertoires in COVID-19. Sequencing was performed with immunoSEQ multiplex PCR; in TCRdb, only in-frame clones are kept and a portion is missing. The sample consists of roughly 120,000 clones, 60% to 80% of them appearing once. Sequencing used peripheral blood. The receptors derive from a woman over 75 with active or convalescent COVID-19. Both conserved end residues are trimmed from each CDR3.

V gene	CDR3 protein
TRBV7-6	ASSLTISETQY
TRBV7-9	ASSRPIASLSGANVLT
TRBV11-1	ASTFSGTHTDTQY
TRBV10-3	AISGPGTSASSYNEQF
TRBV4-1	ASSSGTGGTGELF
TRBV4-1	ASSQVDRPNEKLF
TRBV6-1	ASSEVTGLGNGYT
TRBV5-6	ASSGGTSVFNEQF
TRBV2	ASRGDSEKLF
TRBV3-1/TRBV3-2	ASSQEPGGPTDTQY
TRBV5-4	ASSFSSTGGHYGYT
TRBV30	AWAPRRGATGELF
TRBV5-1	ASSYQATSTDTQY
TRBV2	ASSLDRADEQY
TRBV28	ASSLSRTGKRHGYT
TRBV7-2	ASSPTGAPRADTQY
TRBV5-1	ASSLSPGGGGNTIY
TRBV27	ASSLHVRGPGSYEQY
TRBV7-9	ASSLVVSEQF
TRBV5-1	ASSFGGTNEKLF
TRBV18	ASSPPGRVGMNTEAF
TRBV5-5	ASTASTSGTYNEQF
TRBV6-1	ASSEVGLDNPDTQY
TRBV7-3	ASSVGTSGADTQY
TRBV10-3	AISGPRTSGSYEQY
TRBV4-2	ASSQRGIDYNEQF
TRBV11-2	ASSFTSDREQF
TRBV14	ASAGGSSYNEQF
TRBV13	ASSFDPQGADGYT
TRBV7-9	ASSGWGQGEWRETQY
TRBV25-1	ASSDRTGGSNSPLH
TRBV29-1	SVKGLLYDEQF
TRBV6-5	ASSSDRVSNEQF
TRBV19	ATKRTGSSGSYNEQF
TRBV9	ASSAGHWNTGELF
TRBV15	ATSRDPRLALGGTQY
TRBV6-5	VSRVTSNQPQH
TRBV28	ASSPRDRVTFGYT
TRBV18	ASSPGPTKNIQY
TRBV18	ASSRGQGTSGNQPQH
TRBV5-1	ASSLRPGTGVGTDTQY
TRBV10-3	AISEGGLAGVPETQY
TRBV6-5	ASSYSGQGANYGYT
TRBV28	ASSRQGSLNEQF
TRBV4-3	ASSQGLAESSYEQY